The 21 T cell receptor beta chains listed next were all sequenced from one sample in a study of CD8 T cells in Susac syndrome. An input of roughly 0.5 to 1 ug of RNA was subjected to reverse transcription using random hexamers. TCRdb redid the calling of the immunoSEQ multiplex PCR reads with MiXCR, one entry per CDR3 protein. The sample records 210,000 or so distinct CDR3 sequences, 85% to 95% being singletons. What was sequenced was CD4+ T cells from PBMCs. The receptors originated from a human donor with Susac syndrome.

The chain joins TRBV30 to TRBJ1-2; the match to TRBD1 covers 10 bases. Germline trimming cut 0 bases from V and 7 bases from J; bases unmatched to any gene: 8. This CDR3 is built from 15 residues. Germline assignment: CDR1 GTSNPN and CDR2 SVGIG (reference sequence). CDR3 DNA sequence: TGTGCCTGGAGTGTACCAAGACAGGGGGCCGGTGGCTACACCTTC. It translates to CAWSVPRQGAGGYTF.

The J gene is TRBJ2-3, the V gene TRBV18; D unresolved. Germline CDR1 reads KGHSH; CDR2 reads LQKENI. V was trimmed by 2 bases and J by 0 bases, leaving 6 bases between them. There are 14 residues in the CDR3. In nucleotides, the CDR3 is TGTGCCAGCTCACCAGGCGACAGCACAGATACGCAGTATTTT. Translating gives CASSPGDSTDTQYF.

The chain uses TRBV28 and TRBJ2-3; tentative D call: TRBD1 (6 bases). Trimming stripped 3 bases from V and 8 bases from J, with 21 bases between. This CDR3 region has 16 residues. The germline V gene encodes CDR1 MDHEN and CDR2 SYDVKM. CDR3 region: CASSLLRDQGYVTQYF. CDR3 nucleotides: TGTGCCAGCAGTTTGTTGAGGGATCAGGGGTACGTTACGCAGTATTTT.

CDR3 loop: CASSSRHDQETQYF. In nucleotides, the CDR3 is TGCGCCAGCAGCTCCCGACATGACCAAGAGACCCAGTACTTC. J is TRBJ2-5 and V is TRBV4-3; no firm D call. CDR1 and CDR2 from the germline V gene are LGHNA and YSLEER. The CDR3 is 14 amino acids. V lost 5 bases, J lost 0 bases, and 10 bases lay in between.

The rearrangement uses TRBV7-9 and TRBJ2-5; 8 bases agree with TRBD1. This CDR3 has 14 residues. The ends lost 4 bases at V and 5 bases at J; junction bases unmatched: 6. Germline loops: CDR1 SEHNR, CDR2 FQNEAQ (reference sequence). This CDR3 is CASSSRTGMETQYF. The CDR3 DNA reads TGTGCCAGCAGCTCCCGGACAGGGATGGAGACCCAGTACTTC.

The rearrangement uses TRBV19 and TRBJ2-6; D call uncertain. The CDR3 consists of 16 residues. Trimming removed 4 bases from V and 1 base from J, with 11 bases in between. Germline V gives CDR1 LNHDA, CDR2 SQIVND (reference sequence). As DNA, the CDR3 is TGTGCCAGTAGTAATTACGCGATATCTGGGGCCAACGTCCTGACTTTC. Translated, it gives CASSNYAISGANVLTF.

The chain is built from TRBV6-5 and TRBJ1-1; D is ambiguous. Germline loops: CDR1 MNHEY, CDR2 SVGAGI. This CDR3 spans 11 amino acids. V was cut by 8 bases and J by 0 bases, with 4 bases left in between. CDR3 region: CASVLNTEAFF. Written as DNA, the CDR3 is TGTGCCAGCGTATTGAACACTGAAGCTTTCTTT.

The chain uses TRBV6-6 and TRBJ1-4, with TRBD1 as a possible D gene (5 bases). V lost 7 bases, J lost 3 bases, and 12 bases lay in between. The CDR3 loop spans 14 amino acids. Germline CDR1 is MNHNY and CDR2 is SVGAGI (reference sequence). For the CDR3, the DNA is TGTGCCAGCAAACTCCAGGGATCTAATGAAAAACTGTTTTTT. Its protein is CASKLQGSNEKLFF.

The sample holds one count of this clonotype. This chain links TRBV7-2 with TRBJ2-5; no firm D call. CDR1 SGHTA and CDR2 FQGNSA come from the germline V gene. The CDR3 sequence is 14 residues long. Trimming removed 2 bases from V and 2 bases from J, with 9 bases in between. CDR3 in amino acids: CASSLRTPQETQYF. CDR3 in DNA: TGTGCCAGCAGCTTAAGGACCCCGCAAGAGACCCAGTACTTC.

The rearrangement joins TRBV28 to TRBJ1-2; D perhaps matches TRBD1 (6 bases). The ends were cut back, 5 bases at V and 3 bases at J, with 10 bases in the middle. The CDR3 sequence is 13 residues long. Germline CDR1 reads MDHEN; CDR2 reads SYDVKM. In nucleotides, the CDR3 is TGTGCCAGCAGTGCAGGGGACTACTATGGCTACACCTTC. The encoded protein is CASSAGDYYGYTF.

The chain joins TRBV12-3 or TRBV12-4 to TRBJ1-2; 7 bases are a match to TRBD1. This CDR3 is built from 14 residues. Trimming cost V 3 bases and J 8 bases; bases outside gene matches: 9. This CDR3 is CASSFQTGLRGYTF. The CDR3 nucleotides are TGTGCCAGCAGTTTCCAGACAGGGTTAAGGGGCTACACCTTC.

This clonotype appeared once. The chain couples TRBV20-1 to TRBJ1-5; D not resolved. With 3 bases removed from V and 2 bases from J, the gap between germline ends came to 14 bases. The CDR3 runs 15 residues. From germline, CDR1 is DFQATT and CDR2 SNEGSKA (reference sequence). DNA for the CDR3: TGCAGTGCTAGTCCCCTCGTAAATGGCAATCAGCCCCAGCATTTT. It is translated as CSASPLVNGNQPQHF.

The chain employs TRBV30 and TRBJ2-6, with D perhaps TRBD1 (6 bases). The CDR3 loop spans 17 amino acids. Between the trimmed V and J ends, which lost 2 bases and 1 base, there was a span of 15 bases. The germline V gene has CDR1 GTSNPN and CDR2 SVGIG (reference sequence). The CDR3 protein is CAWSWDMLFSGANVLTF. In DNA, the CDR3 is TGTGCCTGGAGTTGGGACATGCTTTTTTCTGGGGCCAACGTCCTGACTTTC.

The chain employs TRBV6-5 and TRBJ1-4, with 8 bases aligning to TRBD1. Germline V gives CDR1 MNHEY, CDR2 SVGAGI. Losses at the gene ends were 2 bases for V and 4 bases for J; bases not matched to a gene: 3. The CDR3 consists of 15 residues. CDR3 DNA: TGTGCCAGCAGTTACGAGACAGGGGATAATGAAAAACTGTTTTTT. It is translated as CASSYETGDNEKLFF.

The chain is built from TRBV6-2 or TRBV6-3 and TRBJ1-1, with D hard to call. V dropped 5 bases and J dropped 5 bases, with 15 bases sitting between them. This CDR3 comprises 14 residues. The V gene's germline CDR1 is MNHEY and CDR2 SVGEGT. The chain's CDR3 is CASSPTDPGTEAFF. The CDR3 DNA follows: TGTGCCAGCAGTCCTACTGACCCGGGGACTGAAGCTTTCTTT.

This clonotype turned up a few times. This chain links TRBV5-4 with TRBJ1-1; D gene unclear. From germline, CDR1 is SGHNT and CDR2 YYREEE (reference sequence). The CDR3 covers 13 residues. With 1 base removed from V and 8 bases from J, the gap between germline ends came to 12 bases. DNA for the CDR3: TGTGCCAGCAGCTTGATGTTGACATCCGAAGCTTTCTTT. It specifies CASSLMLTSEAFF.

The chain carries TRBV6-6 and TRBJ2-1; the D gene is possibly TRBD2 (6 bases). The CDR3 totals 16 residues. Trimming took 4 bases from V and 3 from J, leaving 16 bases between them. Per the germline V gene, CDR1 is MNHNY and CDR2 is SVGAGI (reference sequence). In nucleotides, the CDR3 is TGTGCCAGCAGTTTGACCGGGACTCCTCACTACAATGAGCAGTTCTTC. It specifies CASSLTGTPHYNEQFF.

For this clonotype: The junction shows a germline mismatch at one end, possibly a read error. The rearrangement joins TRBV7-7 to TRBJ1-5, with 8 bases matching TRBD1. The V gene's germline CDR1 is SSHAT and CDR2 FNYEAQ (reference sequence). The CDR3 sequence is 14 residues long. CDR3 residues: CASSYRGESQPQHF. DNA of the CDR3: TGTGCTAGCAGCTACAGGGGGGAGTCTCAGCCCCAGCATTTT.

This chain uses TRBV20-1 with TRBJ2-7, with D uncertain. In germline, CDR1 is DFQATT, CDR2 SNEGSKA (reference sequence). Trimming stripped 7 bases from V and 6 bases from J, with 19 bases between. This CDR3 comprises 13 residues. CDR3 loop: CSVLDWSLSEQYF. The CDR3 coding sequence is TGCAGTGTCCTAGACTGGTCTCTTTCCGAGCAGTACTTC.

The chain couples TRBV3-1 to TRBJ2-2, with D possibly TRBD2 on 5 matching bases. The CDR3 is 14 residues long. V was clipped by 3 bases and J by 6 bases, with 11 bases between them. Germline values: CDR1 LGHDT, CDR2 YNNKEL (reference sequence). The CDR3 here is CASSQSGYAGELFF. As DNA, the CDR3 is TGTGCCAGCAGCCAGTCGGGATACGCCGGGGAGCTGTTTTTT.

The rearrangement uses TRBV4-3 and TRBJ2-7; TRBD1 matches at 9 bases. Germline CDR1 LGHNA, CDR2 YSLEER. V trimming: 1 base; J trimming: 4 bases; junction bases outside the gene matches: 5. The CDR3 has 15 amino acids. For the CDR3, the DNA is TGCGCCAGCAGCCAAGTTGGACAGGGGTTTTACGAGCAGTACTTC. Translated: CASSQVGQGFYEQYF.